These T cell receptor beta chains were read from a single sample in a study of cytomegalovirus exposure and HLA in healthy donors. Clones were read by immunoSEQ multiplex PCR, and TCRdb kept only the in-frame ones, dropping some. The sample has some 150,000 clones; about 64% are singletons. Sequenced input: PBMCs. All receptors derive from a woman between 25 and 40 years old in good health and CMV-seropositive. The CDR3 runs from the conserved cysteine through the conserved F or W. D genes are given only for firm matches. Expanded clones are given a class, and other clones once, few, many or no size at all.

clone size	D gene	V gene	J gene	CDR3 protein	CDR3 DNA
.	.	TRBV13	TRBJ2-1	CASSLVQGFYNEQFF	TGTGCCAGCAGCTTAGTGCAGGGCTTCTACAATGAGCAGTTCTTC
few	.	TRBV18	TRBJ1-1	CASSPGIGRGPEAFF	TGTGCCAGCTCACCGGGGATCGGCAGGGGACCTGAAGCTTTCTTT
few	TRBD2	TRBV9	TRBJ2-3	CASSPGGGRGDTQYF	TGTGCCAGCAGCCCAGGCGGGGGGCGGGGAGATACGCAGTATTTT
few	TRBD1	TRBV29-1	TRBJ1-1	CSAVPGQGVGAFF	TGCAGCGCTGTACCGGGACAGGGGGTTGGAGCTTTCTTT
.	TRBD1	TRBV28	TRBJ1-5	CASRTGRGDSNQPQHF	TGTGCCAGCCGGACAGGTCGGGGAGACTCTAATCAGCCCCAGCATTTT
.	TRBD2	TRBV2	TRBJ2-2	CASSEWTSGGRGTGELFF	TGTGCCAGCAGTGAGTGGACTAGCGGGGGGCGAGGCACCGGGGAGCTGTTTTTT
.	.	TRBV5-4	TRBJ2-5	CASSRDFQETQYF	TGTGCCAGCAGTCGGGACTTTCAAGAGACCCAGTACTTC
few	.	TRBV7-2	TRBJ1-4	CASSPGALREKLFF	TGTGCCAGCAGCCCAGGGGCGTTAAGAGAAAAACTGTTTTTT
.	.	TRBV10-2	TRBJ2-5	CASSRRTGQETQYF	TGCGCCAGCAGTCGACGCACGGGGCAAGAGACCCAGTACTTC
.	.	TRBV15	TRBJ2-5	CATSSREETQYF	TGTGCCACCAGCAGCCGCGAGGAGACCCAGTACTTC
.	TRBD2	TRBV11-3	TRBJ2-2	CASSNRGLAGATVGELFF	TGTGCCAGCAGCAACCGGGGGCTAGCGGGAGCGACCGTCGGGGAGCTGTTTTTT
.	.	TRBV2	TRBJ2-7	CASSITGTGLSYEQYF	TGTGCCAGCAGTATAACCGGGACGGGACTCTCCTACGAGCAGTACTTC
once	TRBD1	TRBV7-8	TRBJ2-2	CASSLARGPTTGELFF	TGTGCCAGCAGCTTAGCGAGGGGGCCGACCACCGGGGAGCTGTTTTTT
few	TRBD1	TRBV5-1	TRBJ2-2	CASSSQGSYTGELFF	TGCGCCAGCAGCTCACAGGGGTCATACACCGGGGAGCTGTTTTTT
.	TRBD2	TRBV5-1	TRBJ2-1	CASSPISGGVNEQFF	TGCGCCAGCAGCCCGATCAGCGGGGGGGTAAATGAGCAGTTCTTC
.	TRBD1	TRBV7-9	TRBJ1-4	CASSFSGQGHEKLFF	TGTGCCAGCAGCTTTTCGGGACAGGGGCATGAAAAACTGTTTTTT
.	.	TRBV4-1	TRBJ1-5	CASSSTGYNQPQHF	TGCGCCAGCAGCTCTACAGGGTACAATCAGCCCCAGCATTTT
few	.	TRBV5-1	TRBJ1-2	CASSLGSEAGGYTF	TGCGCCAGCAGCTTGGGGTCAGAGGCTGGCGGCTACACCTTC
.	.	TRBV5-1	TRBJ1-2	CASSADSPSGGYTF	TGCGCCAGCAGCGCGGACAGCCCCAGTGGGGGCTACACCTTC
.	TRBD1	TRBV30	TRBJ1-1	CAWRRGTEIAEAFF	TGTGCCTGGAGGCGCGGGACAGAGATCGCTGAAGCTTTCTTT
.	.	TRBV11-2	TRBJ2-7	CASSRFSGHEQYF	TGTGCCAGCAGTAGATTTAGCGGACACGAGCAGTACTTC
few	TRBD1	TRBV28	TRBJ2-2	CASSSQGMTGELFF	TGTGCCAGCAGTTCACAGGGGATGACCGGGGAGCTGTTTTTT
few	.	TRBV5-1	TRBJ1-4	CASSRNQQGLGEKLFF	TGCGCCAGCAGCCGTAACCAACAGGGTCTTGGGGAAAAACTGTTTTTT
few	TRBD2	TRBV7-9	TRBJ2-5	CASSSPGGSGGYQETQYF	TGTGCCAGCAGCTCCCCCGGAGGGAGCGGGGGGTACCAAGAGACCCAGTACTTC
.	.	TRBV7-8	TRBJ2-3	CASSSLTGDGTDTQYF	TGTGCCAGCAGCTCCTTGACCGGGGATGGCACAGATACGCAGTATTTT
few	.	TRBV9	TRBJ1-1	CASSVGGGTTEAFF	TGTGCCAGCAGCGTAGGGGGGGGGACCACTGAAGCTTTCTTT
.	.	TRBV7-9	TRBJ1-2	CASSPRAGIDGYTF	TGTGCCAGCAGCCCGCGGGCTGGGATAGATGGCTACACCTTC
.	TRBD2	TRBV20-1	TRBJ2-5	CSARTSGGSNF	TGCAGTGCCCGGACTAGCGGGGGGTCTAACTTC
.	TRBD1	TRBV5-4	TRBJ2-5	CASSDGTGAFETQYF	TGTGCCAGCAGCGATGGGACAGGGGCATTTGAGACCCAGTACTTC
.	TRBD2	TRBV9	TRBJ2-1	CASSVRTSIYNEQFF	TGTGCCAGCAGCGTAAGGACTAGCATATACAATGAGCAGTTCTTC
.	TRBD2	TRBV11-2	TRBJ2-2	CASSFGGGDTGELFF	TGTGCCAGCAGCTTCGGGGGAGGGGACACCGGGGAGCTGTTTTTT
.	TRBD1	TRBV5-4	TRBJ2-2	CASSYLTGAKELFF	TGTGCCAGCAGCTATCTGACAGGGGCTAAGGAGCTGTTTTTT
few	.	TRBV6-1	TRBJ2-1	CASSEALGADQFF	TGTGCCAGCAGTGAAGCGCTGGGGGCGGACCAGTTCTTC
.	.	TRBV5-1	TRBJ1-5	CASSLLPGQPQHF	TGCGCCAGCAGCTTATTACCCGGTCAGCCCCAGCATTTT
few	.	TRBV30	TRBJ1-1	CAWSVDGPEAFF	TGTGCCTGGAGTGTGGATGGGCCTGAAGCTTTCTTT